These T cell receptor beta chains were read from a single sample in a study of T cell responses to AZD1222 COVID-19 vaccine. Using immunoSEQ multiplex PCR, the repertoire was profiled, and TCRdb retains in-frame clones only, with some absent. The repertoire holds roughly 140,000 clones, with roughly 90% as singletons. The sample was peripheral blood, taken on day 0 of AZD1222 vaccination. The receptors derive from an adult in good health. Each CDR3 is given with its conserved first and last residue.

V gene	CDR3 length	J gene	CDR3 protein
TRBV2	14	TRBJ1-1	CASSEIAGYAEAFF
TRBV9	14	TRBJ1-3	CASSVKAVGNTIYF
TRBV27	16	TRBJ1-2	CASSLSGGGYRYGYTF
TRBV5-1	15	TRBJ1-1	CASSLEGRGYTEAFF
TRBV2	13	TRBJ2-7	CASMTTGVGEQYF
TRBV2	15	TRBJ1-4	CASSEASGAWGKLFF
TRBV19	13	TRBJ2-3	CASSIAGADTQYF
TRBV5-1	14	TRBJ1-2	CASSNPQGADGYTF
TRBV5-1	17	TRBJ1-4	CASSLTRTAETNEKLFF
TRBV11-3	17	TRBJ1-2	CASSLEGARDSYYGYTF
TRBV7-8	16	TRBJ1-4	CASSLIGGGAGEKLFF
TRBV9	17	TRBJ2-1	CASSVGLAGEIVGEQFF
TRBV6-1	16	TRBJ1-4	CASSGGDLRKSGKLFF
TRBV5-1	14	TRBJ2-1	CASSLGTSLNEQFF
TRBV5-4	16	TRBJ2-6	CASSGVSLSGANVLTF
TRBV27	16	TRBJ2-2	CASSLGLGAITGELFF
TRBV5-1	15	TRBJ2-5	CASSLRSRGGETQYF
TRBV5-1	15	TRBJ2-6	CASSTDNSGANVLTF
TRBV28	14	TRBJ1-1	CASSPQGVGTEAFF
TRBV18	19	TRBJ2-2	CASSPAIAGGSFFTGELFF
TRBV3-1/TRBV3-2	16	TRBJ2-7	CASSQAAGTGTYEQYF
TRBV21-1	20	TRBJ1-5	CASSWVGISGTSGGNQPQHF
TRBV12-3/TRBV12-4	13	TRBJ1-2	CASSYRGAYGYTF
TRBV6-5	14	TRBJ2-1	CASKLAGSSNEQFF
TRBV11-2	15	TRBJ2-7	CASSTLFKFPLEQYF
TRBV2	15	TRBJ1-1	CASRNPRARNTEAFF
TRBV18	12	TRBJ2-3	CASSQETDTQYF
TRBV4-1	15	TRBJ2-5	CASSQDARDRETQYF
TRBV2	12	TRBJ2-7	CASSPRSYEQYF
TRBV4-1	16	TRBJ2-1	CASSQESSGRYNEQFF
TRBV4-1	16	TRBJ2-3	CASSQEGTSGTLAQYF
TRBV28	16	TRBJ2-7	CASSPLFRGRKYEQYF
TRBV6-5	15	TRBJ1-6	CASMDRRTPNSPLHF
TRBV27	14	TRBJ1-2	CASSPWGEHYGYTF
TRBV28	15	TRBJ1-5	CASSFGQGGNQPQHF
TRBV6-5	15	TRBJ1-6	CASSYRGAYNSPLHF
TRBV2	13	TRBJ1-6	CASKQDYNSPLHF
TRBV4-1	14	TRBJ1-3	CASSWGSSGNTIYF
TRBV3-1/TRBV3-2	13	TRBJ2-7	CASSQTNLEGQYF